The rows below give T cell receptor beta chains drawn from one sample of a study of cytomegalovirus exposure and HLA in healthy donors. Assay used: immunoSEQ multiplex PCR; TCRdb lists only in-frame clones, some missing. Among about 130,000 clones listed, around 8.5% were seen once. The material sequenced was PBMCs. Receptors originate from a man aged 40-49 years in good health and CMV-seronegative. The CDR3 runs from the conserved cysteine through the conserved F or W. The order of the fields is J gene, clone size, D gene, V gene, CDR3 DNA, CDR3 protein. D genes are given only for firm matches. Where a row states a size, it is once, few, many or the class of an expanded clone; other rows omit it.

j_call: TRBJ2-5
clone_size: few
d_call: TRBD2
v_call: TRBV7-9
cdr3_nt: TGTGCCAGCAGCCCACATAGCGGGGTCCAAGAGACCCAGTACTTC
cdr3_aa: CASSPHSGVQETQYF

j_call: TRBJ1-1
clone_size: few
d_call: TRBD1
v_call: TRBV7-6
cdr3_nt: TGTGCCAGCAGCCAGACAGGGGTTGCCACTGAAGCTTTCTTT
cdr3_aa: CASSQTGVATEAFF

j_call: TRBJ1-2
clone_size: few
d_call: TRBD1
v_call: TRBV25-1
cdr3_nt: TGTGCCAGCAGACGACAGGGGAAGGTTAACTATGGCTACACCTTC
cdr3_aa: CASRRQGKVNYGYTF

j_call: TRBJ2-3
clone_size: NA
d_call: NA
v_call: TRBV29-1
cdr3_nt: TGCAGTTTTGTAGGGTGGGCTGAGCGGCCCACAGATACGCAGTATTTT
cdr3_aa: CSFVGWAERPTDTQYF

j_call: TRBJ1-1
clone_size: NA
d_call: TRBD1
v_call: TRBV6-5
cdr3_nt: TGTGCCAGCAGTTGGACAGGGCTGTATGACACTGAAGCTTTCTTT
cdr3_aa: CASSWTGLYDTEAFF

j_call: TRBJ2-7
clone_size: NA
d_call: NA
v_call: TRBV6-1
cdr3_nt: TGTGCCAGCAGCCCACGGGAGAGAAGCTACGAGCAGTACTTC
cdr3_aa: CASSPRERSYEQYF

j_call: TRBJ1-2
clone_size: few
d_call: TRBD1
v_call: TRBV2
cdr3_nt: TGTGCCAGCAGTGACGTTCCGGGACAGAGATATGGCTACACCTTC
cdr3_aa: CASSDVPGQRYGYTF

j_call: TRBJ2-7
clone_size: NA
d_call: NA
v_call: TRBV7-9
cdr3_nt: TGTGCCAGCAGCTTAGATCGGGGTCTCTACGAGCAGTACTTC
cdr3_aa: CASSLDRGLYEQYF

j_call: TRBJ2-7
clone_size: few
d_call: NA
v_call: TRBV7-8
cdr3_nt: TGTGCCAGCAGTAGTTACAGGGATATCTACGAGCAGTACTTC
cdr3_aa: CASSSYRDIYEQYF

j_call: TRBJ1-2
clone_size: NA
d_call: TRBD1
v_call: TRBV28
cdr3_nt: TGTGCCAGCAGTCCTCCGGGACAGCACTATGGCTACACCTTC
cdr3_aa: CASSPPGQHYGYTF

j_call: TRBJ2-1
clone_size: NA
d_call: NA
v_call: TRBV6-5
cdr3_nt: TGTGCCAGCAGTTACGGGAGTGCGGACAATGAGCAGTTCTTC
cdr3_aa: CASSYGSADNEQFF

j_call: TRBJ2-1
clone_size: NA
d_call: TRBD2
v_call: TRBV5-1
cdr3_nt: TGCGCCAGCAGCCCGGGACTAGCGGGGGGGACTGAGCAGTTCTTC
cdr3_aa: CASSPGLAGGTEQFF

j_call: TRBJ2-3
clone_size: NA
d_call: NA
v_call: TRBV19
cdr3_nt: TGTGCCAGTAGGGTGACCGGGAGAGGCACAGATACGCAGTATTTT
cdr3_aa: CASRVTGRGTDTQYF

j_call: TRBJ2-7
clone_size: few
d_call: TRBD2
v_call: TRBV6-5
cdr3_nt: TGTGCCAGCAGTTCCGGGACTAGGCCTTCCGAGCAGTACTTC
cdr3_aa: CASSSGTRPSEQYF

j_call: TRBJ1-4
clone_size: many
d_call: NA
v_call: TRBV27
cdr3_nt: TGTGCCAGCAGTTACAGAGCAACTAATGAAAAACTGTTTTTT
cdr3_aa: CASSYRATNEKLFF

j_call: TRBJ1-5
clone_size: medium-sized
d_call: TRBD1
v_call: TRBV4-1
cdr3_nt: TGCGCCAGCAGCCAAGATCCTGAACAGGGGAATATATACAATCAGCCCCAGCATTTT
cdr3_aa: CASSQDPEQGNIYNQPQHF

j_call: TRBJ2-7
clone_size: few
d_call: NA
v_call: TRBV5-8
cdr3_nt: TGTGCCAGCAGCTCTACCAGGACGGGAACCTACGAGCAGTACTTC
cdr3_aa: CASSSTRTGTYEQYF

j_call: TRBJ2-1
clone_size: NA
d_call: TRBD1
v_call: TRBV7-8
cdr3_nt: TGTGCCAGCAGCTTAGGGACAGGGACCAATGAGCAGTTCTTC
cdr3_aa: CASSLGTGTNEQFF

j_call: TRBJ2-3
clone_size: NA
d_call: TRBD2
v_call: TRBV5-1
cdr3_nt: TGCGCCAGCAGCCCGGGACTAGCGATGGGAGATACGCAGTATTTT
cdr3_aa: CASSPGLAMGDTQYF

j_call: TRBJ1-6
clone_size: few
d_call: NA
v_call: TRBV7-2
cdr3_nt: TGTGCCAGCAGCTTAAGTTCAGGGGCACGCCGTAATTCACCCCTCCACTTT
cdr3_aa: CASSLSSGARRNSPLHF

j_call: TRBJ1-2
clone_size: NA
d_call: NA
v_call: TRBV27
cdr3_nt: TGTGCCAGCAGTTTAAGAGGCCTTAGGGGCTACACCTTC
cdr3_aa: CASSLRGLRGYTF

j_call: TRBJ2-1
clone_size: few
d_call: TRBD2
v_call: TRBV19
cdr3_nt: TGTGCCAGTAGCCCCGGGGGAGGGAATGAGCAGTTCTTC
cdr3_aa: CASSPGGGNEQFF

j_call: TRBJ1-1
clone_size: NA
d_call: NA
v_call: TRBV6-1
cdr3_nt: TGTGCCAGCAGTGAAGAGATACTTATGAACACTGAAGCTTTCTTT
cdr3_aa: CASSEEILMNTEAFF

j_call: TRBJ2-7
clone_size: few
d_call: NA
v_call: TRBV2
cdr3_nt: TGTGCCAGCAGTGAGGGGCTTCCTCACGAGCAGTACTTC
cdr3_aa: CASSEGLPHEQYF

j_call: TRBJ2-2
clone_size: NA
d_call: NA
v_call: TRBV7-9
cdr3_nt: TGTGCCTCCCGGAGGGGGGGTTACACCGGGGAGCTGTTTTTT
cdr3_aa: CASRRGGYTGELFF

j_call: TRBJ1-5
clone_size: NA
d_call: TRBD1
v_call: TRBV27
cdr3_nt: TGTGCCAGCAGTTTTACAGGGGGGAATCAGCCCCAGCATTTT
cdr3_aa: CASSFTGGNQPQHF

j_call: TRBJ2-1
clone_size: NA
d_call: NA
v_call: TRBV6-4
cdr3_nt: TGTGCCAGCAGTTTAGGGGGGGGTTCGCGCAATGAGCAGTTCTTC
cdr3_aa: CASSLGGGSRNEQFF

j_call: TRBJ2-6
clone_size: few
d_call: TRBD2
v_call: TRBV5-1
cdr3_nt: TGCGCCAGCAGCTCTTTACGGACTAGCGGGGGGACTGGGGCCAACGTCCTGACTTTC
cdr3_aa: CASSSLRTSGGTGANVLTF

j_call: TRBJ2-1
clone_size: NA
d_call: NA
v_call: TRBV19
cdr3_nt: TGTGCCAGTACCGATGGGGAGCTCTACAATGAGCAGTTCTTC
cdr3_aa: CASTDGELYNEQFF

j_call: TRBJ2-1
clone_size: few
d_call: TRBD1
v_call: TRBV14
cdr3_nt: TGTGCCAGCCGCGGACAGGGCAACAATGAGCAGTTCTTC
cdr3_aa: CASRGQGNNEQFF

j_call: TRBJ2-7
clone_size: few
d_call: NA
v_call: TRBV6-1
cdr3_nt: TGTGCCAGCAGTATACAGGGTGTGATGGTGTACGAGCAGTACTTC
cdr3_aa: CASSIQGVMVYEQYF

j_call: TRBJ2-1
clone_size: NA
d_call: NA
v_call: TRBV19
cdr3_nt: TGTGCCAGTTCCGGGACACTCAACTACAATGAGCAGTTCTTC
cdr3_aa: CASSGTLNYNEQFF

j_call: TRBJ1-1
clone_size: few
d_call: TRBD1
v_call: TRBV18
cdr3_nt: TGTGCCAGCTCACCAAGTACAGGGGGTGTTGGATCAAACACTGAAGCTTTCTTT
cdr3_aa: CASSPSTGGVGSNTEAFF

j_call: TRBJ2-5
clone_size: NA
d_call: NA
v_call: TRBV27
cdr3_nt: TGTGCCAGCAGGGTCGGGGTGGCAGAAGAGACCCAGTACTTC
cdr3_aa: CASRVGVAEETQYF

j_call: TRBJ1-1
clone_size: few
d_call: NA
v_call: TRBV27
cdr3_nt: TGCGCCAGCAGTTTAAGCTGGGGAGGGATATCTGAAGCTTTCTTT
cdr3_aa: CASSLSWGGISEAFF

j_call: TRBJ2-7
clone_size: NA
d_call: TRBD2
v_call: TRBV4-3
cdr3_nt: TGCGCCAGCAGCCAAGAGTGGCGGGGGGCACCCTACGAGCAGTACTTC
cdr3_aa: CASSQEWRGAPYEQYF

j_call: TRBJ2-5
clone_size: few
d_call: NA
v_call: TRBV7-9
cdr3_nt: TGTGCCAGCAGCTTGGTAGCGGTAGGGACCCAGTACTTC
cdr3_aa: CASSLVAVGTQYF

j_call: TRBJ2-1
clone_size: NA
d_call: NA
v_call: TRBV7-9
cdr3_nt: TGTGCCAGCAGCCCTTCAGGGAACAATGAGCAGTTCTTC
cdr3_aa: CASSPSGNNEQFF

j_call: TRBJ2-2
clone_size: NA
d_call: NA
v_call: TRBV9
cdr3_nt: TGTGCCAGCAGCGTAGAGCCCACCGGGGAGCTGTTTTTT
cdr3_aa: CASSVEPTGELFF

j_call: TRBJ1-6
clone_size: NA
d_call: NA
v_call: TRBV7-2
cdr3_nt: TGTGCCAGCAGCTTAGTCCCTCCACCCCTCCACTTT
cdr3_aa: CASSLVPPPLHF

j_call: TRBJ2-2
clone_size: NA
d_call: NA
v_call: TRBV5-1
cdr3_nt: TGCGCCAGCAGCTTGTTTACAGGCGCGAACACCGGGGAGCTGTTTTTT
cdr3_aa: CASSLFTGANTGELFF

j_call: TRBJ2-1
clone_size: few
d_call: NA
v_call: TRBV10-1
cdr3_nt: TGCGCCAGCAGTGACCTCGAGGCTGATCGGTATGGTGAGCAGTTCTTC
cdr3_aa: CASSDLEADRYGEQFF

j_call: TRBJ1-5
clone_size: few
d_call: TRBD1
v_call: TRBV19
cdr3_nt: TGTGCCAGTAGTGTAACAGGGGGGAATCAGCCCCAGCATTTT
cdr3_aa: CASSVTGGNQPQHF

j_call: TRBJ1-2
clone_size: NA
d_call: TRBD1
v_call: TRBV5-5
cdr3_nt: TGTGCCAGCAGCTTGGGTCCGACAGGGGTGGATGGCTACACCTTC
cdr3_aa: CASSLGPTGVDGYTF

j_call: TRBJ2-5
clone_size: few
d_call: TRBD2
v_call: TRBV13
cdr3_nt: TGTGCCAGCAGCTGGGGGACTAGCGGGGGGCAAGAGACCCAGTACTTC
cdr3_aa: CASSWGTSGGQETQYF

j_call: TRBJ2-1
clone_size: NA
d_call: NA
v_call: TRBV30
cdr3_nt: TGTGCCGCCCAAGGGGACTACAATGAGCAGTTCTTC
cdr3_aa: CAAQGDYNEQFF

j_call: TRBJ2-1
clone_size: few
d_call: NA
v_call: TRBV15
cdr3_nt: TGTGCCACCAGCAGAGTTGGACGGGGTCCCTACAATGAGCAGTTCTTC
cdr3_aa: CATSRVGRGPYNEQFF

j_call: TRBJ1-6
clone_size: NA
d_call: NA
v_call: TRBV30
cdr3_nt: TGTGCCTGGAGTGCGGTCCGGGCCTCGGGGAATTCACCCCTCCACTTT
cdr3_aa: CAWSAVRASGNSPLHF

j_call: TRBJ2-3
clone_size: NA
d_call: TRBD2
v_call: TRBV7-6
cdr3_nt: TGTGCCAGCAGTTGGACTAGCGGCACAGATACGCAGTATTTT
cdr3_aa: CASSWTSGTDTQYF

j_call: TRBJ2-7
clone_size: few
d_call: NA
v_call: TRBV11-2
cdr3_nt: TGTGCCAGCAGCTTATTCAACACCTACGAGCAGTACTTC
cdr3_aa: CASSLFNTYEQYF

j_call: TRBJ1-6
clone_size: NA
d_call: NA
v_call: TRBV13
cdr3_nt: TGTGCCAGCAGCTTCAGAGGGTCGGGTAATTCACCCCTCCACTTT
cdr3_aa: CASSFRGSGNSPLHF

j_call: TRBJ1-4
clone_size: few
d_call: NA
v_call: TRBV4-2
cdr3_nt: TGTGCCAGCAGCGGACCAGGGGCAACTAATGAAAAACTGTTTTTT
cdr3_aa: CASSGPGATNEKLFF